This T cell receptor beta chain was sequenced in a study of graft-versus-host responses after intestinal transplantation. About the research overall: Multivisceral, liver-intestinal, or isolated intestinal transplants were performed in recipients. Every recipient had anti-thymocyte globulin induction and 2 to 4 years of tacrolimus plus steroids.

Regarding this clone: Its specificity is not known.

Here immunoSEQ multiplex PCR was the method, and the copy in TCRdb shows in-frame clones only, minus some. Of 35,000 to 40,000 clones listed, less than 90% were seen once; the top ten hold roughly 3.6%. This CDR3 is 18 amino acids long. The V gene's germline CDR1 is LNHDA and CDR2 SQIVND (reference sequence). V was clipped by 6 bases and J by 0 bases; unmatched bases: 11. Findings of the study overall: Recipient bone marrow held GvH clones, some seen earlier in ileum or blood.

The sequencing used PBMCs, collected around 1,000 days after transplant. This TCR derives from a human patient who received an intestinal transplant, so some T cells may come from the graft donor. The chain joins TRBV19 to TRBJ2-6; 7 bases agree with TRBD1. CDR3 sequence: CASRGQKLPRSGANVLTF. The CDR3 coding sequence is TGTGCCAGTAGGGGACAGAAGTTACCCCGCTCTGGGGCCAACGTCCTGACTTTC.